A single sample gave rise to the 18 T cell receptor beta chains below, sequenced in a study of OX40 agonist ivuxolimab in advanced cancers. The method was immunoSEQ multiplex PCR; TCRdb's version includes in-frame clones alone and lacks a portion of them. This table has about 60,000 clones, around 88% appearing once. Here the sequenced sample was CD4+ or CD8+ T cells sorted from blood, taken in a trial of the OX40 agonist ivuxolimab. These receptors all come from an adult with an advanced solid tumor such as melanoma, head and neck, liver or kidney cancer.

The chain links TRBV10-1 to TRBJ2-7, with TRBD1 matching over 9 bases. CDR1 is WNHNN and CDR2 is SYGVQD in the germline V gene (reference sequence). The V gene end was trimmed by 0 bases and the J gene end by 5 bases; junction bases not matched to a gene: 5. The CDR3 consists of 15 residues. CDR3 region: CASSESGQGSDEQYF. DNA of the CDR3: TGCGCCAGCAGTGAGTCCGGACAGGGGAGCGACGAGCAGTACTTC.

The chain joins TRBV5-6 to TRBJ2-7; weak D call: TRBD1 (6 bases). This CDR3 is 14 amino acids long. V was trimmed by 2 bases and J by 5 bases, leaving 14 bases between them. The germline gives CDR1 SGHDT, CDR2 YYEEEE. CDR3 sequence reads: CASSFTTGFNEQYF. The DNA of the CDR3 is TGTGCCAGCAGCTTCACGACAGGTTTCAACGAGCAGTACTTC.

CDR3 sequence (DNA): TGTGCCAGCAGCCAAGATGGAGCGGGAGGAGAGACAGATACGCAGTATTTT. It encodes CASSQDGAGGETDTQYF. The chain uses TRBV4-2 and TRBJ2-3; 9 bases agree with TRBD2. The CDR3 has 17 amino acids. Per the germline V gene, CDR1 is LGHNA and CDR2 is YNFKEQ. V lost 0 bases and J lost 3; bases outside the gene matches: 7.

This chain uses TRBV4-1 with TRBJ1-1; 9 nucleotides agree with TRBD1. Unmatched junction bases numbered 10, after V lost 8 bases and J lost 0 bases. From germline, CDR1 is MGHRA and CDR2 YSYEKL. CDR3 size: 16 residues. The CDR3, as DNA: TGCGCCAGCCGTACTCCGGGACAGGGAGTGAACACTGAAGCTTTCTTT. Translating it yields CASRTPGQGVNTEAFF.

As for this clone: Germline and junction disagree at one end, which may indicate a read error. The chain has TRBV6-5 and TRBJ2-1; possible D gene TRBD2, 6 bases. This CDR3 has 14 amino acids. The germline gives CDR1 MNHEY, CDR2 SVGAGI. CDR3 region: CASRLTSSFNEQFF. The CDR3 DNA sequence: TGTGCCAGCAGATTGACTAGTTCCTTCAATGAGCAGTTCTTC.

The rearrangement links TRBV6-5 to TRBJ1-1; tentative D call: TRBD1 (6 bases). The CDR3 has 12 amino acids. Germline assignment: CDR1 MNHEY and CDR2 SVGAGI. V lost 4 bases and J 6 bases, leaving 9 bases between the germline ends. The CDR3 reads CASSSTGSEAFF. The CDR3 DNA reads TGTGCCAGCAGTTCCACAGGGTCTGAAGCTTTCTTT.

The table lists this clone with a few counts. The V call is TRBV4-3, the J call TRBJ1-2; D possibly corresponds to TRBD1 (5 bases). The germline gives CDR1 LGHNA, CDR2 YSLEER. Trimming left V 0 bases short and J 5 bases short, with 16 bases between. This CDR3 region has 16 residues. CDR3 amino acids: CASSQDPTAWAYGYTF. DNA of the CDR3: TGCGCCAGCAGCCAAGATCCGACAGCTTGGGCGTATGGCTACACCTTC.

In regard to this clone: A junction end diverges from the germline sequence, so it may reflect a read error. The gene calls are TRBV5-4 and TRBJ1-5; 8 bases are a match to TRBD1. CDR3 length equals 14 residues. CDR1 is SGHNT, CDR2 YYREEE, per germline (reference sequence). CDR3 loop: CASSLDRADQPQHF. The CDR3 nucleotides are TGTGCCAGCAGTTTGGACAGGGCGGATCAGCCCCAGCATTTT.

CDR3 coding DNA: TGTGCCAGCAGCGAGGGACAGGGCCCCGAGCAGTACTTC. This gives the protein CASSEGQGPEQYF. This chain links TRBV9 with TRBJ2-7, with 9 bases lining up with TRBD1. CDR3 length: 13 amino acids. The V segment lost 3 bases and the J segment 6 bases; nucleotides outside the gene matches: 4. The germline CDR1 and CDR2 sequences are SGDLS and YYNGEE.

V and J are TRBV19 and TRBJ1-3; D is undetermined. CDR1 and CDR2 from the germline V gene are LNHDA and SQIVND (reference sequence). The CDR3 is 13 residues long. Trimming cost V 9 bases and J 0 bases, with 9 bases left between them. The CDR3 coding sequence is TGTGCCAGCGCGGGAAGCTCTGGAAACACCATATATTTT. This translates into CASAGSSGNTIYF. The full variable domain, its missing parts supplied by reference TRBV19 and TRBJ1-3, is DGGITQSPKYLFRKEGQNVTLSCEQNLNHDAMYWYRQDPGQGLRLIYYSQIVNDFQKGDIAEGYSVSREKKESFPLTVTSAQKNPTAFYLCASAGSSGNTIYFGEGSWLTVV.

CDR3 amino acids: CASSVSGVSYNEQFF. CDR3 nucleotide sequence: TGTGCCAGCAGCGTTAGCGGGGTATCCTACAATGAGCAGTTCTTC. This chain joins TRBV9 and TRBJ2-1, with 8 bases aligning to TRBD2. CDR3 length: 15 amino acids. J was trimmed by 1 base and V by 2 bases; bases with no gene match: 2. Germline V lookup: CDR1 SGDLS, CDR2 YYNGEE.

This chain joins TRBV28 and TRBJ1-5, with unresolved D. V shed 6 bases and J shed 3 bases, with 24 bases lying between them. This CDR3 is built from 18 residues. Germline-derived CDR1 and CDR2 are MDHEN and SYDVKM. CDR3 coding DNA: TGTGCCAGCAGACCCCCGGAAAGGAGGGATGACAACAATCAGCCCCAGCATTTT. Residues: CASRPPERRDDNNQPQHF. Based on the CDR3 plus reference TRBV28 and TRBJ1-5, the full variable domain is DVKVTQSSRYLVKRTGEKVFLECVQDMDHENMFWYRQDPGLGLRLIYFSYDVKMKEKGDIPEGYSVSREKKERFSLILESASTNQTSMYLCASRPPERRDDNNQPQHFGDGTRLSIL.

V usage is TRBV28 and J usage is TRBJ2-2, with 14 positions matching TRBD2. The V gene end was trimmed by 1 base and the J gene end by 3 bases; junction bases not matched to a gene: 1. Germline CDR1 is MDHEN and CDR2 is SYDVKM. CDR3 size: 17 residues. CDR3 bases: TGTGCCAGCAGTTTATCGACTAGCGGGGGGGACACCGGGGAGCTGTTTTTT. Encoded protein: CASSLSTSGGDTGELFF.

This clone came up a few times. The V gene is TRBV4-1, the J gene TRBJ1-5, with D tentatively TRBD1 (5 bases). The V and J ends lost 5 bases and 1 base respectively, with 9 bases between them. From germline, CDR1 is MGHRA and CDR2 YSYEKL. There are 14 residues in the CDR3. The CDR3 spells CASSKGLSNQPQHF. CDR3 bases: TGCGCCAGCAGCAAGGGGCTGAGCAATCAGCCCCAGCATTTT.

This chain connects TRBV14 to TRBJ2-7; D could derive from TRBD1 or TRBD2 (5 bases each). The V gene lost 4 bases and the J gene lost 2 bases, with 12 bases spanning the gap. The V gene's germline CDR1 is SGHDN and CDR2 FVKESK. This CDR3 spans 14 amino acids. The CDR3 region is CASSLRDGTYEQYF. CDR3 in DNA: TGTGCCAGCAGCCTAAGGGACGGGACCTACGAGCAGTACTTC.

Only one count was recorded for this clone. J is TRBJ2-1 and V is TRBV4-3; D is undetermined. There are 17 residues in the CDR3. CDR1 and CDR2 (germline): LGHNA, YSLEER. Trimming stripped 3 bases from V and 0 bases from J, with 15 bases between. The CDR3 DNA is TGCGCCAGCAGCCAGGACCGTGTCAAAAGCTCCTACAATGAGCAGTTCTTC. This gives the protein CASSQDRVKSSYNEQFF.

V and J are TRBV11-2 and TRBJ2-1; D may be TRBD1 or TRBD2 (6 bases each). The germline V and J ends were trimmed by 5 bases and 5 bases, with 22 bases remaining between them. CDR3 length equals 17 residues. Germline loops: CDR1 SGHAT, CDR2 FQNNGV. CDR3 nucleotide sequence: TGTGCCAGCAGCCCGAAGGCCGGGTGGGGGGACAACAATGAGCAGTTCTTC. It specifies CASSPKAGWGDNNEQFF. The entire variable domain, with the rest obtained from reference TRBV11-2 and TRBJ2-1, is as follows: EAGVAQSPRYKIIEKRQSVAFWCNPISGHATLYWYQQILGQGPKLLIQFQNNGVVDDSQLPKDRFSAERLKGVDSTLKIQPAKLEDSAVYLCASSPKAGWGDNNEQFFGPGTRLTVL.

This clone was recorded only once. The CDR3 sequence is CASRRPGGDPEAFF. DNA of the CDR3: TGTGCCAGCAGGCGACCAGGGGGAGACCCTGAAGCTTTCTTT. The chain couples TRBV7-9 to TRBJ1-1; 7 nucleotides align to TRBD1. Unmatched junction bases numbered 10, after V lost 6 bases and J lost 6 bases. Germline V gene sequence: CDR1 SEHNR, CDR2 FQNEAQ (reference sequence). CDR3 length: 14 amino acids.